Below, 27 T cell receptor beta chains from the same sample are listed, as sequenced in a study of radiation and T cells in renal cell carcinoma. Profiled with immunoSEQ multiplex PCR; TCRdb holds only in-frame clones, not every one. Here the sample spans around 100,000 clones, approximately 80% being singletons. Time point noted: blood 4 weeks post-SBRT, at nephrectomy. Stated treatment: 15 Gy SBRT to primary tumor, nephrectomy 4 weeks later. Here the sequenced sample was blood, taken from a patient whose treatment included radiotherapy and nephrectomy. These receptors all stem from a man in his sixties with renal cell carcinoma.

The J gene is TRBJ2-5, the V gene TRBV5-1; the D gene is possibly TRBD2 (6 bases). Germline V gene data show CDR1 as SGHRS and CDR2 as YFSETQ. The V gene lost 3 bases and the J gene lost 5 bases, with 14 bases spanning the gap. The CDR3 sequence is 14 residues long. CDR3 nucleotide sequence: TGCGCCAGCAGCTCCCCGGGAGTTAAGGAGACCCAGTACTTC. Its translation is CASSSPGVKETQYF.

This clone was observed a few times. The chain is built from TRBV19 and TRBJ1-1; 7 bases align to TRBD1. Germline V gene lookup returns CDR1 LNHDA and CDR2 SQIVND (reference sequence). J lost 3 bases, V lost 4 bases, and 8 bases had no gene match. This CDR3 is 15 amino acids long. DNA for the CDR3: TGTGCCAGTAGTACACAAGCGACAGGGCACACTGAAGCTTTCTTT. Translation: CASSTQATGHTEAFF.

The genes are TRBV4-2 and TRBJ2-7; D possibly matches TRBD1 or TRBD2 (6 bases each). V dropped 5 bases and J dropped 5 bases, with 13 bases sitting between them. The CDR3 length is 13 residues. Germline CDR1 is LGHNA and CDR2 is YNFKEQ. CDR3 amino acids: CASSLGGRDEQYF. The CDR3 region has the DNA TGTGCCAGCAGCTTGGGGGGCCGGGACGAGCAGTACTTC.

The V and J genes are TRBV5-1 and TRBJ2-7, with D tentatively TRBD1 (6 bases). The CDR3 runs to 15 residues. Germline values: CDR1 SGHRS, CDR2 YFSETQ. The V gene lost 0 bases and the J gene lost 2 bases, with 12 bases spanning the gap. CDR3 loop: CASSLEGGSTYEQYF. In DNA form, the CDR3 reads TGCGCCAGCAGCTTGGAAGGGGGTTCTACCTACGAGCAGTACTTC.

CDR3 in DNA: TGCGCCAAGAGACCGGGACTAGCGGGAATCGCGCAGTTCTTC. Its translation is CAKRPGLAGIAQFF. This rearrangement joins TRBV10-1 to TRBJ2-1; 13 bases fit TRBD2. The junction had 12 bases not matched to a gene; V was cut back by 10 bases and J by 12 bases. The germline V gene has CDR1 WNHNN and CDR2 SYGVQD (reference sequence). The CDR3 runs to 14 residues.

V is TRBV11-2 and J is TRBJ2-3; D remains unclear. Between the trimmed V and J ends, which lost 2 bases and 3 bases, there was a span of 21 bases. Germline V gene sequence: CDR1 SGHAT, CDR2 FQNNGV. The CDR3 length is 18 residues. The CDR3 loop is CASSLKGLAPPRTDTQYF. CDR3 DNA: TGTGCCAGCAGCTTAAAAGGTTTGGCACCCCCGAGGACAGATACGCAGTATTTT.

This chain connects TRBV7-6 to TRBJ2-7; 9 bases are shared with TRBD1. Per germline, CDR1 SGHVS and CDR2 FNYEAQ. This CDR3 is built from 14 residues. Unmatched junction bases numbered 6, after V lost 5 bases and J lost 4 bases. CDR3 residues: CASSVRDRVYEQYF. The CDR3 DNA reads as TGTGCCAGCAGCGTCCGGGACAGGGTATACGAGCAGTACTTC.

The chain joins TRBV30 to TRBJ2-7, with a possible D match to TRBD1 (6 bases). The germline V gene has CDR1 GTSNPN and CDR2 SVGIG (reference sequence). V lost 2 bases and J lost 0, with 11 bases in between. This CDR3 comprises 14 residues. CDR3 DNA sequence: TGTGCCTGGAGTTTGGGGGCCCCCTCCTACGAGCAGTACTTC. Residues: CAWSLGAPSYEQYF.

The chain employs TRBV10-3 and TRBJ1-2; a possible D gene is TRBD1 (6 bases). Germline V gives CDR1 ENHRY, CDR2 SYGVKD. CDR3 length: 15 residues. V was trimmed by 0 bases and J by 7 bases, leaving 15 bases between them. CDR3 residues: CAISESGQGIRGYTF. The CDR3 DNA reads TGTGCCATCAGTGAGTCTGGGCAGGGGATACGTGGCTACACCTTC.

The chain links TRBV4-2 to TRBJ1-2; D may be TRBD1 (5 bases). The CDR3 is made up of 15 amino acids. V was cut by 1 base and J by 3 bases, with 12 bases left in between. From germline, CDR1 is LGHNA and CDR2 YNFKEQ. CDR3 amino acids: CASSQAAGTDYGYTF. Here the CDR3 DNA reads TGTGCCAGCAGCCAAGCGGCGGGGACGGACTATGGCTACACCTTC.

The chain carries TRBV5-6 and TRBJ2-2; 9 bases agree with TRBD2. This CDR3 has 16 residues. Germline CDR1 is SGHDT and CDR2 is YYEEEE. The trim removed 0 bases at V and 5 bases at J, leaving 5 bases unmatched. In DNA form, the CDR3 reads TGTGCCAGCAGCTTGGATAGCGGGAGTCGGACCGGGGAGCTGTTTTTT. This translates into CASSLDSGSRTGELFF.

V is TRBV7-8 and J is TRBJ1-2, with a weak D call TRBD1 (6 bases). CDR3 length equals 15 residues. Trimming shortened V by 4 bases and J by 6 bases, and 18 bases separated the two germline ends. Germline V CDR1 and CDR2: SGHVS, FQNEAQ. The CDR3 reads CASSSRTVSGNGYTF. CDR3 DNA: TGTGCCAGCAGCTCGAGGACAGTATCCGGCAATGGCTACACCTTC.

The rearrangement uses TRBV28 and TRBJ1-2, with TRBD1 matching 7 bases. J was trimmed by 4 bases and V by 3 bases; bases with no gene match: 5. The V gene's germline CDR1 is MDHEN and CDR2 SYDVKM. This CDR3 is built from 14 residues. CDR3 in amino acids: CASSFGDSFYGYTF. CDR3 coding DNA: TGTGCCAGCAGTTTTGGGGACAGCTTCTATGGCTACACCTTC.

The V and J genes are TRBV11-2 and TRBJ1-2; D unresolved. The CDR3 has 10 amino acids. Germline assignment: CDR1 SGHAT and CDR2 FQNNGV. V lost 4 bases and J 8 bases, leaving 5 bases between the germline ends. CDR3 DNA: TGTGCCAGCAGCTCACCCGGCTACACCTTC. As protein: CASSSPGYTF.

The CDR3 DNA sequence: TGTGCCACCAGCAGAGACGTGGACACATACTACGAGCAGTACTTC. Protein product: CATSRDVDTYYEQYF. The chain has TRBV15 and TRBJ2-7, with D perhaps TRBD1 (5 bases). Deletions cut 0 bases from V and 3 bases from J, with 12 bases between. Germline lookup yields CDR1 LNHNV and CDR2 YYDKDF (reference sequence). This CDR3 region has 15 residues.

The V and J genes are TRBV14 and TRBJ2-1, with 8 bases that match TRBD2. From germline, CDR1 is SGHDN and CDR2 FVKESK. Trimming at V came to 5 bases and at J to 7 bases, leaving 13 bases not matched to a gene. The CDR3 is made up of 16 amino acids. The CDR3 DNA follows: TGTGCCAGCAGCTCCAGGGGCAGCGGGAGTAGAAATGAGCAGTTCTTC. Amino acids: CASSSRGSGSRNEQFF.

Written as DNA, the CDR3 is TGTGCCAGTAGTACATCCCGGAACACTGAAGCTTTCTTT. This sequence encodes CASSTSRNTEAFF. The chain joins TRBV19 to TRBJ1-1; no firm D call. Germline V gives CDR1 LNHDA, CDR2 SQIVND (reference sequence). This CDR3 region has 13 residues. V lost 4 bases to trimming and J lost 1 base, with 7 bases between them.

This clone was seen more than once but under ten times. The rearrangement joins TRBV28 to TRBJ1-4; 7 bases map to TRBD1. This CDR3 is built from 15 residues. The germline gives CDR1 MDHEN, CDR2 SYDVKM. J lost 9 bases, V lost 2 bases, and 9 bases had no gene match. CDR3 bases: TGTGCCAGCAGTTTAGAGCAGGGGGAATTGAAAAAACTGTTTTTT. This codes for CASSLEQGELKKLFF.

V gene TRBV28 combines with J gene TRBJ2-1, with no clear D. V lost 4 bases, J lost 4 bases, and 14 bases lay in between. Germline assignment: CDR1 MDHEN and CDR2 SYDVKM. This CDR3 spans 15 amino acids. The CDR3 region has the DNA TGTGCCAGCAGTTACTCGGGTCGAAGATACAATGAGCAGTTCTTC. Its translation: CASSYSGRRYNEQFF.

The V gene is TRBV7-3, the J gene TRBJ2-7, with D hard to call. The CDR3 is 14 residues long. Per the germline V gene, CDR1 is SGHTA and CDR2 is FQGTGA. V shed 5 bases and J shed 5 bases, with 16 bases lying between them. The CDR3 DNA reads TGTGCCAGCAGCCCTTCGGGCGGCTACGACGAGCAGTACTTC. Protein product: CASSPSGGYDEQYF.

The chain links TRBV9 to TRBJ2-2, with 14 bases that match TRBD2. This CDR3 spans 16 amino acids. Germline values: CDR1 SGDLS, CDR2 YYNGEE. V gave up 7 bases and J gave up 2 bases; unmatched junction bases: 4. CDR3 in DNA: TGTGCCAGCGGGACTAGCGGGAGAGGAAACACCGGGGAGCTGTTTTTT. Its protein is CASGTSGRGNTGELFF.

The chain is built from TRBV5-4 and TRBJ2-7; 10 bases fit TRBD1. The germline gives CDR1 SGHNT, CDR2 YYREEE (reference sequence). The junction had 3 bases not matched to a gene; V was cut back by 2 bases and J by 1 base. There are 15 residues in the CDR3. CDR3 nucleotide sequence: TGTGCCAGCAGCTTCCGGGACAGGGGTTCCTACGAGCAGTACTTC. It codes for CASSFRDRGSYEQYF.

The CDR3 DNA reads TGTGCCAGCAGCCCCTTACCCGCTAGCGGGAGTTGGGAAGAGCAGTACTTC. It yields the protein CASSPLPASGSWEEQYF. The chain couples TRBV5-4 to TRBJ2-7; 10 bases match TRBD2. The trim removed 4 bases at V and 7 bases at J, leaving 17 bases unmatched. Germline CDR1 reads SGHNT; CDR2 reads YYREEE (reference sequence). The CDR3 is made up of 17 amino acids.

The chain is built from TRBV28 and TRBJ2-2; 11 positions agree with TRBD2. V lost 7 bases to trimming and J lost 4 bases; unmatched junction nucleotides: 11. The germline CDR1 and CDR2 sequences are MDHEN and SYDVKM. The CDR3 consists of 17 residues. The CDR3 is CASIPGTSGSLTGELFF. The CDR3 DNA reads as TGTGCCAGCATCCCCGGGACTAGCGGATCCCTCACCGGGGAGCTGTTTTTT.

The chain employs TRBV5-1 and TRBJ2-2; D ambiguous. Germline V gene data show CDR1 as SGHRS and CDR2 as YFSETQ. The CDR3 loop spans 15 amino acids. V lost 3 bases, J lost 2 bases, and 11 bases lay in between. CDR3 residues: CASSYPGYNTGELFF. The CDR3 region has the DNA TGCGCCAGCAGCTATCCGGGCTACAACACCGGGGAGCTGTTTTTT.

The V gene is TRBV7-2, the J gene TRBJ2-2; no reliable D call. CDR1 SGHTA and CDR2 FQGNSA come from the germline V gene. Trimming stripped 5 bases from V and 4 bases from J, with 14 bases between. The CDR3 totals 15 residues. The CDR3 bases are TGTGCCAGCAGCAACCACCCTCTTGGCACCGGGGAGCTGTTTTTT. Its protein is CASSNHPLGTGELFF.

This clone was counted only a few times. This chain uses TRBV19 with TRBJ1-5; possibly TRBD1 for D (5 bases). Germline CDR1 reads LNHDA; CDR2 reads SQIVND (reference sequence). Trimming pared 3 bases from V and 4 bases from J, leaving 13 bases between. The CDR3 sequence is 15 residues long. For the CDR3, the DNA is TGTGCCAGTAGTATCGGGGGGGGTCGAAATCAGCCCCAGCATTTT. Protein: CASSIGGGRNQPQHF. The entire variable domain, with the rest obtained from reference TRBV19 and TRBJ1-5, is as follows: DGGITQSPKYLFRKEGQNVTLSCEQNLNHDAMYWYRQDPGQGLRLIYYSQIVNDFQKGDIAEGYSVSREKKESFPLTVTSAQKNPTAFYLCASSIGGGRNQPQHFGDGTRLSIL.